This T cell receptor beta chain appears in the sequencing data of a study of regulatory T cells in long-lasting Graves disease. Combining iRepertoire HTBI primers with Arm-PCR of CDR3 regions, the authors built TCR beta libraries. TCRdb re-derived calls from the multiplex PCR reads in MiXCR, one entry per CDR3 protein. This sample has some 230,000 distinct CDR3 sequences, with 15% to 20% found just once. Stated time point: newly diagnosed GD, antithyroid drugs for less than 3 months. Making the TCR library involved RNA that had been extracted from PBMCs. Patients came from an endocrinology department in Xi'an, China. Overall study findings and caveats: With a small sample size, accuracy may have been reduced. More public clonotypes were shared by persistent patients (around 2,800) than by new patients (roughly 1,000).

This clonotype was recorded at least ten times. Its target is not known. The sample here was peripheral blood mononuclear cells (PBMCs), taken at new diagnosis, from a patient treated with antithyroid drugs. The sequence derives from a female donor with Graves disease.

CDR3 DNA: TGTGCCACCAGTACCAGGGTTGGGGACACCGGGGAGCTGTTTTTT. Amino acid sequence: CATSTRVGDTGELFF. The gene calls are TRBV24-1 and TRBJ2-2; D is perhaps TRBD1 (5 bases). Germline V lookup: CDR1 KGHDR, CDR2 SFDVKD. The CDR3 consists of 15 residues. Trimming removed 6 bases from V and 3 bases from J, with 13 bases in between.